These 6 T cell receptor beta chains originate from one sample sequenced in a study of spatial heterogeneity in lung cancer. Time point indicated: sample taken at primary tumor resection. Sequencing covered unsorted whole RNA taken from tumor, nontumor lung or frozen PBMC. TCRdb redid the calling of the 5' RACE reads with MiXCR, one entry per CDR3 protein. This sample has some 100,000 distinct CDR3 sequences, with roughly 10% found just once. Sequencing was performed on PBMCs, taken at surgery. The source is a male donor with early-stage non-small cell lung cancer.

In its sample, this clonotype was seen many times. The rearrangement links TRBV13 to TRBJ1-1; possible D gene TRBD1, 6 bases. Looked up from germline, CDR1 is PRHDT and CDR2 is FYEKMQ (reference sequence). The CDR3 covers 15 residues. V lost 5 bases and J lost 0, with 13 bases in between. CDR3 sequence (DNA): TGTGCCAGCAGCGTGTTAAACAGGGTGAACACTGAAGCTTTCTTT. Translation: CASSVLNRVNTEAFF.

In this sample, this clonotype turned up many times. The chain links TRBV27 to TRBJ2-6; 7 bases align to TRBD1. The CDR3 has 20 residues. CDR1 is MNHEY and CDR2 is SMNVEV in the germline V gene (reference sequence). Germline trimming cut 1 base from V and 0 bases from J; bases unmatched to any gene: 12. CDR3 loop: CASSLYGTALITSGANVLTF. As DNA, the CDR3 is TGTGCCAGCAGTTTATATGGGACAGCCTTAATTACCTCTGGGGCCAACGTCCTGACTTTC.

The V gene is TRBV4-1, the J gene TRBJ2-7; the match to TRBD2 covers 10 bases. This CDR3 region has 14 residues. Trimming took 4 bases from V and 3 from J; bases not matched to a gene: 3. Germline CDR1 MGHRA, CDR2 YSYEKL. The CDR3 sequence is CASSPTSGDYEQYF. CDR3 bases: TGCGCCAGCAGCCCCACTAGCGGGGACTACGAGCAGTACTTC.

This clonotype was found many times. The J gene is TRBJ2-5, the V gene TRBV20-1, with 10 bases matching TRBD2. CDR1 DFQATT and CDR2 SNEGSKA come from the germline V gene (reference sequence). The CDR3 runs to 12 residues. The junction had 2 bases not matched to a gene; V was cut back by 6 bases and J by 4 bases. The CDR3 loop reads CSAAGGLETQYF. Written as DNA, the CDR3 is TGCAGTGCAGCGGGGGGGCTAGAGACCCAGTACTTC.

This clonotype was counted at least ten times. The rearrangement joins TRBV10-2 to TRBJ1-6; no reliable D call. Trimming pared 4 bases from V and 8 bases from J, leaving 9 bases between. The CDR3 runs to 13 residues. Germline V gene data show CDR1 as WSHSY and CDR2 as SAAADI. CDR3 region: CASSARDDSPLHF. CDR3 nucleotides: TGCGCCAGCAGTGCGAGGGATGATTCACCCCTCCACTTT.

Many counts were recorded for this clonotype. The CDR3, as DNA: TGTGCCAGCAGCCCCTCGAGGGGCGGAGAGACCCAGTACTTC. Translated: CASSPSRGGETQYF. The genes are TRBV7-9 and TRBJ2-5; TRBD1 or TRBD2 may be the D gene (5 bases each). V was trimmed by 5 bases and J by 4 bases, leaving 14 bases between them. The germline V gene encodes CDR1 SEHNR and CDR2 FQNEAQ (reference sequence). This CDR3 has 14 residues.